A selection of T cell receptor beta chains follows, all from one sample in a study of low-dose radiotherapy and immunotherapy resistance in tumors. In TCRdb, the reads were re-called with MiXCR into one record per CDR3 protein. The data hold roughly 30,000 distinct CDR3 sequences, with about half observed a single time. Sequencing was performed on PBMCs, taken after low-dose radiotherapy plus immunotherapy. These TCRs come from a male donor with gallbladder cancer. Both conserved end residues are part of each CDR3. A D gene is named only where the DNA matches it firmly. Size tells how often a clone was seen (once, few, many) or the class of an expanded clone, and some rows leave it out.

v_gene	j_gene	d_gene	abundance	CDR3aa	CDR3nt
TRBV6-8	TRBJ2-1	NA	once	CASGPGLEAISEQFF	TGTGCCAGCGGGCCGGGTCTCGAGGCAATTAGTGAGCAGTTCTTC
TRBV5-6	TRBJ2-5	TRBD1	medium-sized	CASSLNRGMIETQYF	TGTGCCAGCAGCTTGAACAGGGGGATGATTGAGACCCAGTACTTC
TRBV14	TRBJ1-6	TRBD1	medium-sized	CASSQLTGHHSPLHF	TGTGCCAGCAGCCAACTGACAGGGCATCATTCACCCCTCCACTTT
TRBV18	TRBJ1-3	NA	NA	CASPPPTGFTIYF	TGTGCCAGCCCACCACCGACAGGTTTCACCATATATTTT
TRBV28	TRBJ2-7	TRBD2	NA	CASSSAGGSNEQYF	TGTGCCAGCAGTTCAGCGGGAGGGTCCAACGAGCAGTACTTC
TRBV7-2	TRBJ2-7	TRBD2	NA	CASSPSGLASYEQYF	TGTGCCAGCAGCCCAAGTGGACTAGCGTCCTACGAGCAGTACTTC
TRBV6-6	TRBJ2-3	TRBD2	NA	CACSVIAGGPSSDTQYF	TGTGCCTGCAGTGTCATAGCGGGGGGGCCGAGCTCAGATACGCAGTATTTT
TRBV28	TRBJ1-6	NA	NA	CASSFSEGLGSYNSPLHF	TGTGCCAGCAGTTTTTCAGAAGGGTTAGGCTCCTATAATTCACCCCTCCACTTT
TRBV10-3	TRBJ2-3	NA	many	CAISESSGVSSTDTQYF	TGTGCCATCAGTGAGTCGTCAGGGGTTTCTAGCACAGATACGCAGTATTTT
TRBV28	TRBJ2-2	NA	NA	CASRAGLAGTGELFFF	NA
TRBV5-1	TRBJ2-7	TRBD1	few	CASSRDRDRPTYEQYF	TGCGCCAGCAGCCGGGACAGGGACCGACCAACCTACGAGCAGTACTTC
TRBV14	TRBJ2-3	TRBD2	NA	CASSQGLAASTDTQYF	TGTGCCAGCAGCCAGGGACTAGCGGCTAGCACAGATACGCAGTATTTT
TRBV10-1	TRBJ2-3	NA	NA	CASSEFQGDTQYF	TGCGCCAGCAGTGAGTTTCAGGGAGATACGCAGTATTTT
TRBV19	TRBJ1-4	NA	few	CASSFDLATNEKLFF	TGTGCCAGTAGTTTCGACCTTGCAACTAATGAAAAACTGTTTTTT
TRBV19	TRBJ1-1	NA	NA	CASSNRGSEAFF	TGTGCCAGTAGTAATCGGGGCTCTGAAGCTTTCTTT
TRBV6-2/TRBV6-3	TRBJ1-1	TRBD1	NA	CASSKAGTGRNTEAFF	TGTGCCAGCAGTAAGGCCGGGACAGGGAGGAACACTGAAGCTTTCTTT
TRBV28	TRBJ1-1	NA	many	CASSSDPEAFF	TGTGCCAGCAGTTCGGACCCAGAAGCTTTCTTT
TRBV27	TRBJ2-5	NA	many	CASRAGRETQYF	TGTGCCAGCCGGGCCGGGCGGGAGACCCAGTACTTC
TRBV7-9	TRBJ2-3	NA	many	CASSWSTDTQYF	TGTGCCAGCAGCTGGAGCACAGATACGCAGTATTTT
TRBV28	TRBJ1-5	NA	once	CASSAPAGGTSNQPQHF	TGTGCCAGCAGCGCACCGGCCGGTGGCACGAGCAATCAGCCCCAGCATTTT
TRBV2	TRBJ1-2	TRBD1	NA	CASSQDRETYGYTF	TGTGCCAGCAGCCAAGACAGGGAAACCTATGGCTACACCTTC
TRBV14	TRBJ1-2	TRBD1	NA	CASSQLSDRGIGYTF	TGTGCCAGCAGCCAGCTTTCGGACAGGGGAATCGGCTACACCTTC
TRBV27	TRBJ2-7	TRBD1	few	CASSLGGGQGREQYF	TGTGCCAGCAGTTTGGGGGGAGGACAGGGTAGGGAGCAGTACTTC
TRBV18	TRBJ1-1	TRBD1	many	CASSPTQGGRTEAFF	TGTGCCAGCTCACCAACCCAGGGGGGTCGCACTGAAGCTTTCTTT
TRBV5-6	TRBJ2-4	NA	NA	CASSLRGKPAKNIQYF	TGTGCCAGCAGTCTGAGAGGAAAGCCCGCCAAAAACATTCAGTACTTC
TRBV27	TRBJ1-6	TRBD1	many	CASQTGRKNSPLHF	TGTGCCAGCCAGACAGGGAGAAAGAATTCACCCCTCCACTTT
TRBV9	TRBJ2-1	TRBD2	NA	CASSVAVSTEGLAIEQFF	TGTGCCAGCAGCGTAGCCGTCTCGACCGAAGGACTAGCGATCGAGCAGTTCTTC
TRBV7-2	TRBJ1-1	TRBD1	NA	CASSLARFRTGVLNTEAFF	TGTGCCAGCAGCTTAGCGAGATTCCGGACAGGGGTTCTGAACACTGAAGCTTTCTTT
TRBV29-1	TRBJ2-5	NA	NA	CSVGWGTQETQYF	TGCAGCGTTGGATGGGGAACCCAAGAGACCCAGTACTTC
TRBV28	TRBJ1-1	NA	large	CATDLGENTEAFF	TGTGCCACCGACCTCGGGGAGAACACTGAAGCTTTCTTT
TRBV7-6	TRBJ2-1	NA	many	CASSLDYRTYNEQFF	TGTGCCAGCAGCCTCGACTACCGGACTTACAATGAGCAGTTCTTC
TRBV3-1	TRBJ2-3	TRBD2	NA	CASSQVAGGRTQYF	TGTGCCAGCAGCCAAGTTGCGGGGGGGCGGACGCAGTATTTT
TRBV18	TRBJ1-2	NA	NA	CASSPPSLGNYGYTF	TGTGCCAGCTCACCACCGTCGCTAGGCAACTATGGCTACACCTTC
TRBV5-5	TRBJ1-1	NA	NA	CASSLGLSEAFF	TGCGCCAGCAGCTTGGGCCTCAGTGAAGCTTTCTTT
TRBV6-2/TRBV6-3	TRBJ2-1	NA	once	CASSARVTYNEQFF	TGTGCCAGCAGTGCCAGGGTAACCTACAATGAGCAGTTCTTC
TRBV9	TRBJ2-2	NA	many	CASSARWGPNTGELFF	TGTGCCAGCAGCGCCAGATGGGGGCCCAACACCGGGGAGCTGTTTTTT
TRBV29-1	TRBJ2-1	TRBD2	medium-sized	CSVGWGTSGYNEQFF	TGCAGCGTTGGCTGGGGGACTAGCGGGTACAATGAGCAGTTCTTC
TRBV9	TRBJ1-2	NA	NA	CASSFASGGRQETQYFGTGTGYTF	NA
TRBV10-3	TRBJ2-2	NA	medium-sized	CAISDGRTTGELFF	TGTGCCATCAGTGACGGCAGGACTACCGGGGAGCTGTTTTTT
TRBV3-1	TRBJ2-1	TRBD1	NA	CASSPRGLARNEQFF	TGTGCCAGCAGCCCGAGGGGGCTCGCTAGAAATGAGCAGTTCTTC
TRBV5-1	TRBJ2-7	NA	many	CASSQPTRYEQYF	TGCGCCAGCAGCCAACCTACAAGGTACGAGCAGTACTTC
TRBV6-2/TRBV6-3	TRBJ2-5	TRBD1	many	CASSRGTGQETQYF	TGTGCCAGCAGTAGGGGGACAGGGCAAGAGACCCAGTACTTC
TRBV7-2	TRBJ2-7	TRBD1	medium-sized	CASSDGQGYEQYF	TGTGCCAGCAGCGACGGACAGGGTTACGAGCAGTACTTC
TRBV5-1	TRBJ2-1	TRBD2	NA	CASRNLLAGGNNEQFF	TGCGCCAGCAGGAACTTACTAGCGGGAGGTAACAATGAGCAGTTCTTC
TRBV7-9	TRBJ2-3	NA	once	CASSSYAATGRTDTQYF	TGTGCCAGCAGCTCCTATGCGGCCACTGGGAGAACAGATACGCAGTATTTT
TRBV6-5	TRBJ2-2	NA	NA	CASKLTNSENTGELFFF	NA
TRBV6-2/TRBV6-3	TRBJ2-3	TRBD2	many	CASSQDRGLAEYF	TGTGCCAGCAGCCAAGATCGGGGACTAGCGGAGTATTTT
TRBV13	TRBJ2-5	TRBD2	NA	CASSGGLAGLQETQYF	TGTGCCAGCAGTGGGGGACTAGCGGGGCTCCAAGAGACCCAGTACTTC
TRBV10-2	TRBJ2-5	NA	medium-sized	CASKGQPQETQYF	TGCGCCAGCAAAGGACAGCCCCAAGAGACCCAGTACTTC
TRBV7-9	TRBJ2-3	NA	many	CASSLGRGTDTQYF	TGTGCCAGCAGCTTAGGTCGGGGCACAGATACGCAGTATTTT
TRBV20-1	TRBJ1-5	NA	many	CSAEPQHF	TGCAGTGCGGAGCCCCAGCATTTT
TRBV9	TRBJ2-3	TRBD2	few	CASSARSGSGTDTQYF	TGTGCCAGCAGCGCCCGAAGCGGGAGTGGCACAGATACGCAGTATTTT
TRBV5-4	TRBJ2-7	TRBD1	NA	CASSSRQGASYEQYF	TGTGCCAGCAGCTCCCGACAGGGGGCCTCCTACGAGCAGTACTTC
TRBV11-2	TRBJ2-1	TRBD2	few	CASSLAAGGGNEQFF	TGTGCCAGCAGCTTAGCTGCGGGAGGAGGCAATGAGCAGTTCTTC